Listed below are T cell receptor beta chains from one sample, sequenced in a study of naive and memory T cell subsets. TCRdb re-called the UMI-ligation and nested PCR reads through MiXCR, storing one row per CDR3 protein. The table records roughly 140,000 distinct CDR3 sequences, 15% to 25% of them present only once. The sample consisted of naive CD8+ T cells from blood. These receptors were collected from a human donor in good health. Both conserved end residues are part of each CDR3. A D gene is named only where the DNA matches it firmly. Clone sizes are given selectively: once, few, many, or a class where the clone is expanded.

J gene	CDR3 length	D gene	clone size	V gene	CDR3 DNA	CDR3 protein
TRBJ2-1	13	NA	few	TRBV7-2	TGTGCCAGCAGCTGGGAGCCGTACAATGAGCAGTTCTTC	CASSWEPYNEQFF
TRBJ2-3	17	NA	once	TRBV27	TGTGCCAGCAGTTTAAGAGGGCCGTCCTCTAGCACAGATACGCAGTATTTT	CASSLRGPSSSTDTQYF
TRBJ1-1	17	TRBD1	NA	TRBV5-4	TGTGCCAGCAGATTCGGGACAGGGGGCCGATTGAACACTGAAGCTTTCTTT	CASRFGTGGRLNTEAFF
TRBJ2-1	12	NA	few	TRBV4-1	TGCGCCAGCAGCCAAGCTATAAATGAGCAGTTCTTC	CASSQAINEQFF
TRBJ2-7	14	NA	NA	TRBV12-3/TRBV12-4	TGTGCCAGCAGTTTAACAGGGAGTGGCCACGAGCAGTACTTC	CASSLTGSGHEQYF
TRBJ1-2	14	NA	few	TRBV28	TGTGCCAGCAGTTTATTATGGAGGGACGTTGGCTACACCTTC	CASSLLWRDVGYTF
TRBJ1-5	18	NA	NA	TRBV4-1	TGCGCCAGCAGCCCCTCAACTCTAGGTGCGGGCGTGGGTCAGCCCCAGCATTTT	CASSPSTLGAGVGQPQHF
TRBJ1-1	16	TRBD1	few	TRBV7-8	TGTGCCAGCAGCTTACCCTGGGACAGGGTGGGCACTGAAGCTTTCTTT	CASSLPWDRVGTEAFF
TRBJ1-1	17	NA	few	TRBV19	TGTGCCAGTAGTACCCACCTTGGTAAGGGAATGAACACTGAAGCTTTCTTT	CASSTHLGKGMNTEAFF
TRBJ2-1	15	NA	few	TRBV29-1	TGCAGCGGTGTAAGCCTACTAGGGTCTTACAATGAGCAGTTCTTC	CSGVSLLGSYNEQFF
TRBJ2-7	14	TRBD1	NA	TRBV7-6	TGTGCCAGCAGCTACCGGGACAGTGCCTACGAGCAGTACTTC	CASSYRDSAYEQYF
TRBJ2-3	16	NA	NA	TRBV29-1	TGCAGCGTTGAAGGCGTCCGGGGACCTAGCACAGATACGCAGTATTTT	CSVEGVRGPSTDTQYF
TRBJ1-5	15	TRBD1	NA	TRBV6-2/TRBV6-3	TGTGCCAGCAAGACCGACAGGGTTAGCAATCAGCCCCAGCATTTT	CASKTDRVSNQPQHF
TRBJ2-1	12	NA	NA	TRBV29-1	TGCAGCGTCATCGATACTAGGAATGAGCAGTTCTTC	CSVIDTRNEQFF
TRBJ1-1	17	NA	NA	TRBV4-1	TGCGCCAGCAGCCAAGTTGTATTACCCGTCGGGGGTACTGAAGCTTTCTTT	CASSQVVLPVGGTEAFF
TRBJ2-7	13	NA	NA	TRBV6-5	TGTGCCAGCAGTTACTTGGACAACTACGAGCAGTACTTC	CASSYLDNYEQYF
TRBJ2-5	12	NA	NA	TRBV13	TGTGCCAGCAGCGAGTACCAAGAGACCCAGTACTTC	CASSEYQETQYF
TRBJ2-5	11	NA	NA	TRBV5-6	TGTGCCAGCAGCACCCAAGAGACCCAGTACTTC	CASSTQETQYF
TRBJ2-7	13	NA	few	TRBV21-1	TGTGCCAGCAGGAACCGGGACAGCTACGAGCAGTACTTC	CASRNRDSYEQYF
TRBJ2-3	11	NA	few	TRBV29-1	TGCAGCGTTGAAAGGCCCGATACGCAGTATTTT	CSVERPDTQYF
TRBJ2-3	13	NA	NA	TRBV27	TGTGCCAGCAGAACATATAGCACAGACACGCAGTATTTT	CASRTYSTDTQYF
TRBJ2-7	14	TRBD2	NA	TRBV7-6	TGTGCCAGCAGTGGGACTAGCGGGAGTTTGGAGCAGTACTTC	CASSGTSGSLEQYF
TRBJ1-6	12	NA	NA	TRBV7-6	TGTGCCAGCAGCTCTTATAATTCACCCCTCCACTTT	CASSSYNSPLHF
TRBJ2-6	18	TRBD1	NA	TRBV6-5	TGTGCCAGCAGTACACCGGGACAGGGGGCGGACGGGGCCAACGTCCTGACTTTC	CASSTPGQGADGANVLTF
TRBJ1-3	14	TRBD1	once	TRBV24-1	TGTGCCAACCGATGGGACAGGGATGGAAACACCATATATTTT	CANRWDRDGNTIYF
TRBJ2-3	15	NA	NA	TRBV5-1	TGCGCCAGCAGCTTAACAACAGGGATCACAGATACGCAGTATTTT	CASSLTTGITDTQYF
TRBJ2-7	17	TRBD2	NA	TRBV12-3/TRBV12-4	TGTGCCAGCAGTTTCCCCCCCGGGACTAGCGGATCCTACGAGCAGTACTTC	CASSFPPGTSGSYEQYF
TRBJ2-2	17	NA	few	TRBV13	TGTGCCAGCAGCCCCCTGCGATGGCACCTGAACACCGGGGAGCTGTTTTTT	CASSPLRWHLNTGELFF
TRBJ1-3	13	NA	NA	TRBV29-1	TGCAGCGTTGATGACAGATTGGGAAACACCATATATTTT	CSVDDRLGNTIYF
TRBJ1-5	17	NA	NA	TRBV20-1	TGCAGTGCCACTACACTCCGTGTGAATCCTAGCAATCAGCCCCAGCATTTT	CSATTLRVNPSNQPQHF
TRBJ2-1	15	NA	NA	TRBV6-6	TGTGCCAGCAGTTACGTGGGGGGAGCAGTCAATGAGCAGTTCTTC	CASSYVGGAVNEQFF
TRBJ1-1	12	NA	many	TRBV6-2/TRBV6-3	TGTGCCAGCAGAGCAGTGAACACTGAAGCTTTCTTT	CASRAVNTEAFF
TRBJ2-7	14	TRBD2	NA	TRBV28	TGTGCCAGCAGTTCCCCGGGGGAGGGAGGTGAGCAGTACTTC	CASSSPGEGGEQYF
TRBJ2-2	14	TRBD1	NA	TRBV19	TGTGCCACCATACGGGCAGGGGGAACCGGGGAGCTGTTTTTT	CATIRAGGTGELFF
TRBJ2-3	16	TRBD1	few	TRBV6-6	TGTGCCAGCAGCCTTACAGGGGGCACTAGCACAGATACGCAGTATTTT	CASSLTGGTSTDTQYF
TRBJ1-2	19	TRBD1	NA	TRBV7-2	TGTGCCAGCAGCGGAGTGGAGTGGGACAGGAACGGTGTAGGATATGGCTACACCTTC	CASSGVEWDRNGVGYGYTF
TRBJ2-1	12	NA	NA	TRBV28	TGTGCCAGCAGTTTCGGTAACAATGAGCAGTTCTTC	CASSFGNNEQFF
TRBJ2-5	15	NA	NA	TRBV6-5	TGTGCCAGCAGTTACGACCCAGCCGGGGAAGAGACCCAGTACTTC	CASSYDPAGEETQYF
TRBJ2-7	16	TRBD1	NA	TRBV29-1	TGCAGCGTCGTCCCGGGACAGGGTTCGGCCGCCTACGAGCAGTACTTC	CSVVPGQGSAAYEQYF
TRBJ2-3	18	TRBD2	NA	TRBV28	TGTGCCAGCAGTCCAAACCCGCTACTAGCGGTTAGCACAGATACGCAGTATTTT	CASSPNPLLAVSTDTQYF
TRBJ1-5	15	NA	few	TRBV12-3/TRBV12-4	TGTGCCAGCAGTTTCTTTGTCGGGAAGGGATCGCCCCAGCATTTT	CASSFFVGKGSPQHF
TRBJ2-5	15	NA	NA	TRBV4-1	TGCGCCAGCAGTTTGTGGGGGGAGAATGAAGAGACCCAGTACTTC	CASSLWGENEETQYF
TRBJ2-3	17	TRBD2	NA	TRBV14	TGTGCCAGCAGCCAAGGACTAGCGGGAGGGCCGACAGATACGCAGTATTTT	CASSQGLAGGPTDTQYF
TRBJ1-1	16	NA	many	TRBV11-2	TGTGCCAGCAGCTCACCGGCCAGGGGCTTTCGTACTGAAGCTTTCTTT	CASSSPARGFRTEAFF
TRBJ2-5	14	NA	NA	TRBV11-2	TGTGCCAGCAGCCCATGGGACGGCCAAGAGACCCAGTACTTC	CASSPWDGQETQYF
TRBJ1-1	14	NA	few	TRBV20-1	TGCAGTGCTAGTAAGTGGGACGCGAACACTGAAGCTTTCTTT	CSASKWDANTEAFF